The present TCR beta chain was sequenced within a study of Tregs in tolerant kidney transplant recipients. Profiled with immunoSEQ multiplex PCR; TCRdb holds only in-frame clones, not every one. In total, the table holds roughly 15,000 clones. Notes on this clone: The target antigen is unknown. The read comes to an end 3 residues before the CDR3 does, leaving the germline J gene to fill in the end.

In germline, CDR1 is KGHSH, CDR2 LQKENI. The CDR3 runs to 17 residues. Related graft donors supplied nonmyeloablative bone marrow transplants, and mixed chimerism was transient. Notes on the study in general: Biological reproducibility was not directly addressed in this study. Expanding Tregs on activated donor B cells appeared to best identify donor-specific TCRbeta clones. Donor-specific Treg expansion exceeded global Treg expansion in tolerant patients, suggesting antigen drive. The small number of patients limits these findings pending further validation.

The source of this sequence is a human patient who received a combined kidney and bone marrow transplant. Some T cells may originate from the graft donor. The sequencing used CD8+ T cells from blood (PBMCs), collected 6 months after the transplant. J is TRBJ2-4 and V is TRBV18; possible D gene TRBD1, 5 bases. Incomplete CDR3 DNA: TGTGCCAGCTCACCACCAGGTCAGCAGGGATCTAACTATGGT. It encodes CASSPPGQQGSNYG. The CDR3 reads in full as CASSPPGQQGSNYGQYF.